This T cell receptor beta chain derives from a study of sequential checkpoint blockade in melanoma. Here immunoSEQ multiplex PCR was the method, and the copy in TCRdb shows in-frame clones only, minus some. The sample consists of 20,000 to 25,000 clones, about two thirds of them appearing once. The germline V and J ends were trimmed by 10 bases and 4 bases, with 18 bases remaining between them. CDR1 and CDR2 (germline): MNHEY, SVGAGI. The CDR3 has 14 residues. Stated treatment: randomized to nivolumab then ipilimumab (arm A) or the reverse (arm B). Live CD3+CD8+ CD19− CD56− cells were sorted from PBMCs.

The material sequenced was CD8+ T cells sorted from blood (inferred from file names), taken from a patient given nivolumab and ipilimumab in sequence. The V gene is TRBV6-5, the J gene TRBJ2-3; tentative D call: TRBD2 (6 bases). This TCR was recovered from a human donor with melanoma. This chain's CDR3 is CAINIAGLADTQYF. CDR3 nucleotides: TGTGCCATCAATATCGCGGGGCTTGCAGATACGCAGTATTTT.